This T cell receptor beta chain came from a study of early T cells in non-severe SARS-CoV-2 infection. MiXCR was run by TCRdb on the 5' RACE reads, yielding one entry per CDR3 protein. Of around 50,000 distinct CDR3 sequences in the sample, around a tenth were seen once. This clonotype occurred many times. Material: whole blood. The sequence came from an adult who was a healthcare worker with PCR-confirmed SARS-CoV-2 infection or an uninfected control (not recorded which).

The CDR3 DNA is TGTGCCAGCAGCCTACAGGGCGTCGGGGAGCTGTTTTTT. This gives the protein CASSLQGVGELFF. The rearrangement links TRBV14 to TRBJ2-2, with D possibly matching TRBD1 (6 bases). The V end lost 4 bases, the J end lost 7 bases, and 10 bases lay between the germline ends. This CDR3 region has 13 residues. CDR1 is SGHDN and CDR2 is FVKESK in the germline V gene.